A selection of T cell receptor beta chains follows, all from one sample in a study of Japanese encephalitis immunity and Zika vaccine responses. One entry per CDR3 protein, called by TCRdb with MiXCR from the 5' RACE reads. This sample carries about 200 distinct CDR3 sequences, 14% of them seen once, and the ten largest clones take 38%. The material was antigen-activated CD4+ T cells from blood, cultured, obtained during a Zika inactivated vaccine study. The receptors were sampled from an adult woman who received an inactivated Zika virus vaccine. Each CDR3 is given with its conserved first and last residue. D genes are given only for firm matches. Size tells how often a clone was seen (once, few, many) or the class of an expanded clone, and some rows leave it out.

j_call,v_call,clone_size,d_call,cdr3_aa,cdr3_nt
TRBJ2-2,TRBV28,.,.,CASSLFGATGELFF,TGTGCCAGCAGTTTATTTGGCGCCACCGGGGAGCTGTTTTTT
TRBJ1-3,TRBV9,large,.,CASSVSGNTIYF,TGTGCCAGCAGCGTATCTGGAAACACCATATATTTT
TRBJ2-3,TRBV7-3,medium-sized,.,CASSLTPDKIDTQYF,TGTGCCAGCAGCTTAACCCCGGACAAAATAGATACGCAGTATTTT
TRBJ2-7,TRBV4-3,large,.,CASSQDSNSYEQYF,TGCGCCAGCAGCCAAGATTCGAACAGCTACGAGCAGTACTTC
TRBJ2-1,TRBV28,.,.,CASSLYNEQFF,TGTGCCAGCAGTTTGTACAATGAGCAGTTCTTC
TRBJ2-1,TRBV7-2,medium-sized,TRBD2,CASSKSSGGANNEQFF,TGTGCCAGCAGCAAAAGTAGCGGGGGGGCCAATAATGAGCAGTTCTTC
TRBJ2-5,TRBV7-9,.,TRBD2,CASRPTSGQETQYF,TGTGCCAGCAGACCAACTAGCGGCCAAGAGACCCAGTACTTC
TRBJ1-2,TRBV6-1,large,.,CASREAYGQSSYGYTF,TGTGCCAGCAGAGAAGCCTACGGACAATCCAGCTATGGCTACACCTTC
TRBJ1-6,TRBV7-8,few,TRBD1,CASSNFADRGNSPLHF,TGTGCCAGCAGCAATTTCGCGGACAGGGGAAATTCACCCCTCCACTTT
TRBJ2-5,TRBV7-9,medium-sized,TRBD1,CASSLEDREETQYF,TGTGCCAGCAGCCTCGAGGACAGGGAAGAGACCCAGTACTTC
TRBJ2-7,TRBV20-1,few,.,CSARGGFLYEQYF,TGCAGTGCTAGGGGGGGCTTTCTCTACGAGCAGTACTTC
TRBJ1-4,TRBV7-8,large,TRBD1,CASSLANRDRGQKLFF,TGTGCCAGCAGCTTAGCGAACCGGGACAGGGGGCAAAAACTGTTTTTT
TRBJ2-3,TRBV19,medium-sized,.,CASTAGWQEDTQYF,TGTGCCAGTACTGCGGGGTGGCAAGAAGATACGCAGTATTTT
TRBJ1-1,TRBV7-9,hyperexpanded,.,CASSLYPVDMNTEAFF,TGTGCCAGCAGCTTATACCCAGTTGATATGAACACTGAAGCTTTCTTT
TRBJ2-2,TRBV4-3,.,TRBD1,CASSLTGGIGGTGELFF,TGCGCCAGCAGCCTGACAGGGGGCATCGGAGGCACCGGGGAGCTGTTTTTT
TRBJ2-3,TRBV6-5,large,TRBD2,CASSRRFSGSTDTQYF,TGTGCCAGCAGTCGCCGGTTTAGCGGGAGCACAGATACGCAGTATTTT
TRBJ1-2,TRBV5-4,medium-sized,.,CASSLYRVDYGYTF,TGTGCCAGCAGCTTATATAGGGTCGACTATGGCTACACCTTC
TRBJ2-1,TRBV18,large,.,CASSLGTDDEQFF,TGTGCCAGCTCCCTCGGGACGGACGATGAGCAGTTCTTC
TRBJ1-5,TRBV20-1,few,TRBD1,CSARRTGGGNQPQHF,TGCAGTGCTAGAAGGACAGGGGGCGGCAATCAGCCCCAGCATTTT
TRBJ1-1,TRBV2,large,.,CASSVITRAFF,TGTGCCAGCAGTGTTATCACCCGGGCTTTCTTT
TRBJ1-2,TRBV7-9,large,.,CASSPTSVEYYGYTF,TGTGCCAGCAGCCCCACCTCAGTGGAGTACTATGGCTACACCTTC
TRBJ2-3,TRBV4-3,medium-sized,.,CASSQVGSSSTDTQYF,TGCGCCAGCAGCCAAGTGGGAAGCTCTAGCACAGATACGCAGTATTTT
TRBJ1-1,TRBV28,hyperexpanded,.,CASRLQPNTEAFF,TGTGCCAGCAGGCTACAACCGAACACTGAAGCTTTCTTT
TRBJ1-2,TRBV3-1,large,.,CASSQGAGAWGYTF,TGTGCCAGCAGCCAAGGCGCAGGGGCGTGGGGCTACACCTTC
TRBJ1-2,TRBV20-1,medium-sized,.,CRPNTGDSENGYTF,TGCAGGCCAAATACTGGCGACAGCGAGAATGGCTACACCTTC
TRBJ2-2,TRBV20-1,large,TRBD1,CSAPRQGENTGELFF,TGCAGTGCTCCTAGACAGGGGGAGAACACCGGGGAGCTGTTTTTT
TRBJ2-6,TRBV18,.,.,CASSPLGSGANVLTF,TGTGCCAGCTCACCATTGGGCTCTGGGGCCAACGTCCTGACTTTC
TRBJ1-1,TRBV20-1,large,.,CSARAWQRNTEAFF,TGCAGTGCTAGAGCCTGGCAGCGGAACACTGAAGCTTTCTTT
TRBJ2-3,TRBV20-1,large,TRBD2,CSASLAGGGDTQYF,TGCAGTGCTAGTCTAGCGGGGGGTGGAGATACGCAGTATTTT
TRBJ1-1,TRBV3-1,large,.,CASSQVHRNTEAFF,TGTGCCAGCAGCCAAGTACACAGGAACACTGAAGCTTTCTTT
TRBJ2-5,TRBV20-1,medium-sized,.,CSAHLAATETQYF,TGCAGTGCGCATTTAGCTGCGACGGAGACCCAGTACTTC
TRBJ2-1,TRBV4-2,hyperexpanded,TRBD2,CASSPEPGLVNNEQFF,TGTGCCAGCAGCCCCGAACCGGGACTAGTAAACAATGAGCAGTTCTTC
TRBJ2-1,TRBV5-1,hyperexpanded,.,CASRLNFRGVLVF,TGCGCCAGCAGGCTGAATTTCAGGGGGGTCCTAGTCTTC